This TCR beta chain stems from a study of shared T cell receptors in the human thymus (dated by TCRdb to the early 2020s). General notes on the study: The study investigated the way shared, self-reactive T-cell receptor alpha chains are produced in the human thymus.

The germline ends are 5 bases apart after V is trimmed by 5 bases and J by 7 bases. The CDR3 spans 11 residues, from the cysteine through the phenylalanine. Kept here is only the CDR3 DNA, which spans 33 bases and is read in frame from base 1. CDR1 and CDR2, looked up from the germline V gene, are MDHEN and SYDVKM. Library generation was performed with the immunoSEQ multiplex PCR assay. TCRdb mirrors the immuneACCESS table, restricted to in-frame sequences. Some clones are absent from its copies; in checked studies, under half trace to an unresolved V gene, and the reason for the others is unknown. Within this sample are some 640,000 clones, with about 87% of them counted one time only. Roughly 0.0086% of the sample comes from the top ten. Turning to this clone: Its antigen has not been determined. No per-base quality is available; no much larger clone lies one base away.

The sample was also linked to a second study, of human thymus T cells. As the second paper documents: Immunologically healthy infants undergoing open corrective cardiac surgery for congenital heart defects in Finland were used as donors. Thymus tissue was obtained as surgical resects removed during corrective cardiac surgery. Both the thymic and the peripheral blood repertoires appeared to show biased V and J gene segment usage. Highly overlapping thymic TCR repertoires among unrelated individuals were reported in the related research. The study characterized TCR alpha and beta repertoires from about 8 infant thymus samples and a few related peripheral blood samples. The cohort included more than 5 male and a couple of female infants, with donor ages spanning 7 to 244 days. Thymocytes were mechanically released from the tissue and were stored as pellets of 10-30 million cells at -70 degrees C. A QIAsymphony instrument was used to extract genomic DNA from frozen cell pellets. TCRB and TCRAD loci were amplified from a standardized quantity of quality-controlled genomic DNA using the immunoSEQ multiplex PCR assay. Amplicons spanned the V(D)J region at a length sufficient to cover the CDR3 and identify V and J genes. The commercial immunoSEQ service was used to sequence amplicons on an Illumina platform. Primer bias and sequencing errors were corrected as previously described, and TCRAD and TCRB were defined on the basis of the IMGT database. immunoSEQ Analyzer 3.0 and VDJTools were used for repertoire analysis, which covered basic statistics, V/J segment usage, diversity estimates, rarefaction and pairwise overlap. Diversity was estimated with Chao1, ChaoE, Efron-Thisted, Shannon and inverse Simpson indices, and also on datasets down-sampled to the smallest sample. For repertoire overlap, CDR3 nucleotide sequence, V gene and J gene had to match strictly, and clustering was done by Jaccard-based multidimensional scaling. On average, roughly 810,000 unique TCRB clonotypes were obtained from thymus samples, compared with about 84,000 from blood samples.

Sequenced sample: thymocytes. The sequence was obtained from a boy in the first two years of life with a congenital heart defect. Donor details come from another sample of the same person, matched by shared clones. Here the chain combines TRBV28 and TRBJ2-2, with no D gene named confidently. The DNA sequence is as follows: TGTGCCAGCAGTGTCGGCGGGGAGCTGTTTTTT. Its coded protein is CASSVGGELFF.